This T cell receptor beta chain derives from a study of long-term antiretroviral therapy in people with HIV. Germline CDR1 is WSHSY and CDR2 is SAAADI. V lost 0 bases and J lost 7, with 9 bases in between. The CDR3 runs to 14 residues. The assay used was immunoSEQ (version v3.0), run at survey level. Assay used: immunoSEQ multiplex PCR; TCRdb lists only in-frame clones, some missing. The table lists 9,500 to 15,000 clones, more than 75% of them singletons, with 15% to 20% in the top ten. As concerns this clone: Its antigen is currently unknown.

Whole-study results and caveats: No data on ART adherence, viral resistance or therapy changes.

This clonotype was obtained from a man between 50 and 59 years old with HIV. The source material was unsorted PBMCs, sampled around 8.2 years after starting antiretroviral therapy. The rearrangement uses TRBV10-2 and TRBJ2-2; no clear D. This CDR3 is CASSESLWVGELFF. The CDR3 nucleotides are TGCGCCAGCAGTGAGTCCCTGTGGGTCGGGGAGCTGTTTTTT.